This TCR beta chain originates from a study of STAT5B mutations in CD4+ large granular lymphocyte leukemia. Study results and caveats: Without putative leukemic clones, patient CD4-sorted repertoires remained more clonal than healthy CD4+ repertoires.

As to this clone: The antigen is undetermined.

V gave up 5 bases and J gave up 4 bases, with 15 bases separating them. Germline lookup yields CDR1 MNHEY and CDR2 SMNVEV (reference sequence). This CDR3 has 15 amino acids. This table comes from immunoSEQ multiplex PCR, and its TCRdb copy is limited to in-frame clones, with some not included. Among about 24,000 clones listed, roughly 78% were seen once. This TCR was sampled from a human donor in good health. Sequenced material: CD4+ T cells from blood buffy coats. The rearrangement uses TRBV27 and TRBJ1-5, with D tentatively TRBD1 (6 bases). This CDR3 is CASSPWTVRNQPQHF. Written as DNA, the CDR3 is TGTGCCAGCAGTCCCTGGACAGTACGAAATCAGCCCCAGCATTTT.